Listed below are T cell receptor beta chains from one sample, sequenced in a study of T cells in localized non-small cell lung cancer. Sequencing was performed with immunoSEQ multiplex PCR; in TCRdb, only in-frame clones are kept and a portion is missing. The sample includes tens of thousands of clones, around 81% seen only once; the top ten take less than 20%. This material consisted of peripheral blood, taken before any cancer treatment. These receptors originate from a female donor of 60 years or more with stage II squamous cell lung carcinoma. Both conserved end residues are part of each CDR3. The D gene is left open where the match is weak. Some rows mark clone size as missing; the rest say once, few, many or name a class of expanded clone.

J gene,clone size,V gene,D gene,CDR3 protein,CDR3 DNA
TRBJ1-1,.,TRBV2,.,CASSQTPKTTNEAFF,TGTGCCAGCAGTCAGACACCGAAGACCACCAATGAAGCTTTCTTT
TRBJ2-7,.,TRBV7-8,.,CASSLADGIPYEQYF,TGTGCCAGCAGCTTAGCGGACGGGATCCCCTACGAGCAGTACTTC
TRBJ2-5,.,TRBV6-5,.,CASSYSPGGKETQYF,TGTGCCAGCAGTTACTCTCCCGGGGGCAAAGAGACCCAGTACTTC
TRBJ1-1,.,TRBV7-9,TRBD1,CASSRPGTGNTEAFF,TGTGCCAGCAGCCGTCCCGGGACAGGGAACACTGAAGCTTTCTTT
TRBJ1-2,.,TRBV5-6,TRBD1,CASSSIGTDGYTF,TGTGCCAGCAGCTCGATCGGGACAGATGGCTACACCTTC
TRBJ1-2,.,TRBV5-5,.,CASSSGTVYGYTF,TGTGCCAGCAGTTCTGGGACGGTATATGGCTACACCTTC
TRBJ2-1,once,TRBV5-1,.,CASTLSGGLNEQFF,TGCGCCAGCACCCTCTCCGGGGGGCTCAATGAGCAGTTCTTC
TRBJ1-5,.,TRBV6-6,.,CASSFRGGGNQPQHF,TGTGCCAGCAGTTTCCGGGGGGGCGGCAATCAGCCCCAGCATTTT
TRBJ1-2,.,TRBV19,.,CASGTGILYGYTF,TGTGCCAGTGGTACAGGGATACTCTATGGCTACACCTTC
TRBJ1-1,.,TRBV7-3,.,CASSSGQNTEAFF,TGTGCCAGCAGCTCGGGGCAGAACACTGAAGCTTTCTTT
TRBJ1-1,.,TRBV19,TRBD1,CASSPPRQGNTEAFF,TGTGCCAGTAGTCCCCCTAGACAGGGGAACACTGAAGCTTTCTTT
TRBJ1-4,.,TRBV18,TRBD1,CASSPQGAREKLFF,TGTGCCAGCTCACCACAGGGGGCACGAGAAAAACTGTTTTTT
TRBJ2-1,.,TRBV19,TRBD2,CASRSLAGGSNEQFF,TGTGCCAGTAGGAGTCTAGCGGGGGGTTCCAATGAGCAGTTCTTC
TRBJ2-5,.,TRBV5-1,.,CASSFGRTEETQYF,TGCGCCAGCAGCTTCGGACGGACCGAAGAGACCCAGTACTTC
TRBJ2-2,.,TRBV7-3,.,CASSLDPSGAGELFF,TGTGCCAGCAGCTTAGACCCCTCTGGGGCCGGGGAGCTGTTTTTT
TRBJ1-6,few,TRBV27,TRBD1,CASSFRTGLNSPLHF,TGTGCCAGCAGTTTTCGGACAGGGCTTAATTCACCCCTCCACTTT
TRBJ1-2,.,TRBV19,TRBD1,CASSSGTGGSGYTF,TGTGCCAGTAGTTCTGGGACAGGGGGCTCTGGCTACACCTTC
TRBJ1-2,.,TRBV6-6,.,CASRLQGFGYTF,TGTGCCAGCAGGCTACAGGGATTCGGCTACACCTTC
TRBJ2-1,.,TRBV7-6,.,CASSLAPQAPEQFF,TGTGCCAGCAGCTTAGCCCCCCAAGCCCCTGAGCAGTTCTTC
TRBJ2-3,.,TRBV7-9,TRBD1,CASSPGTGGDTQYF,TGTGCCAGCAGCCCCGGGACAGGGGGAGATACGCAGTATTTT
TRBJ2-7,once,TRBV7-2,.,CASSSRVRGGHYEQYF,TGTGCCAGCAGCTCCCGGGTCAGGGGGGGTCACTACGAGCAGTACTTC
TRBJ2-7,.,TRBV29-1,.,CSVEEGHGYEQYF,TGCAGCGTTGAAGAGGGACACGGTTACGAGCAGTACTTC
TRBJ2-7,.,TRBV29-1,TRBD1,CSVAVDRGAYEQYF,TGCAGCGTTGCCGTGGACAGGGGGGCCTACGAGCAGTACTTC
TRBJ2-7,.,TRBV6-1,.,CASSGVRNGPYEQYF,TGTGCCAGCAGCGGTGTACGGAACGGTCCCTACGAGCAGTACTTC
TRBJ1-4,.,TRBV5-8,.,CASSLGDGREKLFF,TGTGCCAGCAGCTTGGGGGATGGACGCGAAAAACTGTTTTTT
TRBJ1-1,.,TRBV6-5,.,CASSSYMNTEAFF,TGTGCCAGCAGTTCTTACATGAACACTGAAGCTTTCTTT
TRBJ2-1,.,TRBV29-1,.,CSVQLAGPFNFF,TGCAGCGTTCAATTGGCGGGGCCCTTCAACTTCTTC
TRBJ2-1,.,TRBV27,.,CASSLRVVNEQFF,TGTGCCAGCAGTCTCAGGGTTGTCAATGAGCAGTTCTTC
TRBJ1-5,.,TRBV27,.,CASSPIGAGPRQPQHF,TGTGCCAGCAGTCCGATAGGGGCAGGGCCGCGACAGCCCCAGCATTTT
TRBJ1-2,.,TRBV7-3,TRBD1,CASSHPDRGYGYTF,TGTGCCAGCAGCCATCCGGACAGGGGTTATGGCTACACCTTC
TRBJ2-1,.,TRBV5-4,TRBD1,CASSPGTGGANEQFF,TGTGCCAGCAGCCCCGGGACAGGGGGCGCGAATGAGCAGTTCTTC
TRBJ2-2,.,TRBV10-1,.,CASSGRREDYTGELFF,TGCGCCAGCAGCGGTAGGAGAGAAGATTACACCGGGGAGCTGTTTTTT
TRBJ1-1,many,TRBV7-8,.,CASSLAQKNTEAFF,TGTGCCAGCAGCTTAGCACAAAAGAACACTGAAGCTTTCTTT
TRBJ1-2,once,TRBV6-1,TRBD1,CASRGQGASYGYTF,TGTGCCAGCAGGGGACAGGGGGCGAGCTATGGCTACACCTTC
TRBJ1-1,.,TRBV5-4,TRBD1,CASSLETGGKEAFF,TGTGCCAGCAGCTTGGAGACAGGGGGAAAAGAAGCTTTCTTT
TRBJ2-5,.,TRBV7-2,.,CASSFTMGAGETQYF,TGTGCCAGCAGCTTTACCATGGGGGCTGGGGAGACCCAGTACTTC
TRBJ1-3,.,TRBV13,.,CASSLGSKFGNTIYF,TGTGCCAGCAGCTTAGGATCTAAGTTTGGAAACACCATATATTTT
TRBJ1-3,once,TRBV4-3,.,CASSQDAPISGNTIYF,TGCGCCAGCAGCCAAGATGCACCCATCTCTGGAAACACCATATATTTT
TRBJ1-6,.,TRBV7-2,.,CASSLEGTSSPLHF,TGTGCCAGCAGCTTAGAGGGGACCAGTTCACCCCTCCACTTT
TRBJ2-3,.,TRBV5-3,.,CARTQGAGDTQYF,TGTGCCAGAACTCAGGGCGCGGGGGATACGCAGTATTTT
TRBJ1-3,.,TRBV6-6,.,CASSSLISSPIYF,TGTGCCAGCAGTTCCCTCATCTCTAGTCCCATATATTTT
TRBJ2-2,.,TRBV4-1,.,CASSQGERLETGELFF,TGCGCCAGCAGCCAAGGAGAGCGGCTGGAAACCGGGGAGCTGTTTTTT
TRBJ2-7,.,TRBV25-1,TRBD1,CASRETGGGRYEQYF,TGTGCCAGCAGAGAGACAGGGGGCGGAAGGTACGAGCAGTACTTC
TRBJ2-7,.,TRBV6-6,.,CASTPGRGTLQYF,TGTGCCAGCACTCCGGGAAGGGGAACGCTGCAGTACTTC
TRBJ1-4,.,TRBV5-1,TRBD1,CASSVQGENEKLFF,TGCGCCAGCAGCGTACAGGGGGAGAATGAAAAACTGTTTTTT
TRBJ1-6,few,TRBV11-1,.,CASSRAGETSPLHF,TGTGCCAGCTCCAGGGCAGGGGAGACATCACCCCTCCACTTT
TRBJ2-1,.,TRBV4-2,.,CASSPWDFYNEQFF,TGTGCCAGCAGCCCATGGGACTTCTACAATGAGCAGTTCTTC
TRBJ1-2,.,TRBV4-1,.,CASSQDGRGALNGYTF,TGCGCCAGCAGCCAAGATGGGAGGGGGGCGCTGAATGGCTACACCTTC
TRBJ1-5,.,TRBV6-5,.,CASTMGQNQPQHF,TGTGCCAGCACCATGGGACAAAATCAGCCCCAGCATTTT
TRBJ2-2,.,TRBV7-3,TRBD1,CASSPRTGNTGELFF,TGTGCCAGCAGCCCCCGGACAGGGAACACCGGGGAGCTGTTTTTT
TRBJ2-1,.,TRBV11-2,TRBD1,CASSLGQGSHNEQFF,TGTGCCAGCAGCTTAGGACAGGGTTCCCACAATGAGCAGTTCTTC
TRBJ2-5,.,TRBV4-2,TRBD2,CASSGSGGALETQYF,TGTGCCAGCAGCGGTAGCGGGGGGGCCTTGGAGACCCAGTACTTC
TRBJ2-2,.,TRBV7-7,.,CASSDDFIGELFF,TGTGCTAGCAGCGACGACTTTATCGGGGAGCTGTTTTTT